The TCR beta chain under discussion was sequenced for a study of CD8 T cells in Susac syndrome. Random hexamers primed reverse transcription of 0.5 to 1 ug RNA. TCR beta CDR3 was amplified by immunoSEQ multiplex PCR. This amplification extended across 54 Vbeta and 13 Jbeta segments. TCRdb independently ran MiXCR on the immunoSEQ multiplex PCR reads; one entry per CDR3 protein. The sample holds approximately 70,000 distinct CDR3 sequences; 90% to 95% are singletons and the top ten take 0.5% to 0.6%. Blood CD8+ and CD4+ T cells underwent high-throughput TCR beta sequencing. In regard to this clonotype: What it binds is not known.

Notes on the study in general: It was acknowledged in the study that the number of individuals who were included in its TCR sequencing and HLA analysis was relatively small.

V was pared by 1 base and J by 4 bases, with 10 bases between. Germline V lookup: CDR1 LGHNA, CDR2 YSLEER. This CDR3 region has 14 residues. This receptor was taken from a human donor with multiple sclerosis. The specimen sequenced was CD8+ T cells from PBMCs. The V and J genes are TRBV4-3 and TRBJ1-1; no clear D. The CDR3 DNA reads TGCGCCAGCAGCCAAGGGGTCCTACGCACTGAAGCTTTCTTT. It encodes CASSQGVLRTEAFF.